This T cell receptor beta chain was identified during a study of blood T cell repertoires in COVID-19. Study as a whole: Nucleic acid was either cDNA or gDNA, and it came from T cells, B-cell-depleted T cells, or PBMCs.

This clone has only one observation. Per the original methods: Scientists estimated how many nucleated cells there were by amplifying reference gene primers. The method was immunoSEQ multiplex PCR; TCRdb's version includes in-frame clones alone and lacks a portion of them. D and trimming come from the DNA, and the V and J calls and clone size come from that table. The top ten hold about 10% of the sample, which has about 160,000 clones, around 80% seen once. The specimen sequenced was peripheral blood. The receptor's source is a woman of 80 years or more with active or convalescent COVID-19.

The CDR3 is CASSPTGVTRSPQHF. CDR3 nucleotide sequence: TGTGCCAGCAGCCCGACAGGGGTGACTAGGTCGCCCCAGCATTTT. This chain joins TRBV5-8 and TRBJ1-5; 8 bases fit TRBD1. J was trimmed by 9 bases and V by 4 bases; bases with no gene match: 12. From germline, CDR1 is SGHTS and CDR2 YDEGEE. The CDR3 extends over 15 amino acids. Full variable domain (missing parts from reference TRBV5-8 and TRBJ1-5): EAGVTQSPTHLIKTRGQQATLRCSPISGHTSVYWYQQALGLGLQFLLWYDEGEERNRGNFPPRFSGRQFPNYSSELNVNALELEDSALYLCASSPTGVTRSPQHFGDGTRLSIL.